This T cell receptor beta chain emerged from a study of T cell changes during pregnancy in multiple sclerosis. Trimming took 5 bases from V and 0 from J, leaving 15 bases between them. Looked up from germline, CDR1 is LNHDA and CDR2 is SQIVND (reference sequence). CDR3 length: 16 amino acids. Method: immunoSEQ multiplex PCR; TCRdb's copy keeps in-frame clones and lacks some. Of 100,000 or so clones listed, over 85% are singletons. The starting material was peripheral blood, obtained in the first trimester of pregnancy. This clonotype was sampled from a female donor with multiple sclerosis, enrolled in a pregnancy study. V gene TRBV19 combines with J gene TRBJ2-3; D gene unclear. The CDR3 DNA sequence: TGTGCCAGTAGTTTAGGCACCACGACTAGCACAGATACGCAGTATTTT. Its translation is CASSLGTTTSTDTQYF. The full variable domain, with the rest looked up from reference TRBV19 and TRBJ2-3, is DGGITQSPKYLFRKEGQNVTLSCEQNLNHDAMYWYRQDPGQGLRLIYYSQIVNDFQKGDIAEGYSVSREKKESFPLTVTSAQKNPTAFYLCASSLGTTTSTDTQYFGPGTRLTVL.